This entry lists 3 T cell receptor beta chains sequenced from one sample in a study of CD8 T cells in Susac syndrome. cDNA came from 0.5 to 1 ug RNA primed by random hexamers. TCRdb re-called the immunoSEQ multiplex PCR reads with MiXCR, one entry per CDR3 protein. This sample has around 77,000 distinct CDR3 sequences, with 96% found just once. Specimen: CD4+ T cells from PBMCs. These receptors were collected from a human donor with multiple sclerosis.

The V and J genes are TRBV11-1 and TRBJ1-1; no definite D call. Germline loops: CDR1 SGHAT, CDR2 FQDESV (reference sequence). This CDR3 is 13 amino acids long. Trimming removed 1 base from V and 1 base from J, with 4 bases in between. DNA of the CDR3: TGTGCCAGCAGCTTAGAAGGGAACACTGAAGCTTTCTTT. It encodes CASSLEGNTEAFF.

The V call is TRBV6-6, the J call TRBJ1-1, with D possibly being TRBD1 (5 bases). CDR3 length equals 15 residues. V shed 6 bases and J shed 3 bases, with 17 bases lying between them. Germline V CDR1 and CDR2: MNHNY, SVGAGI (reference sequence). This chain's CDR3 is CASSRQRVRDTEAFF. CDR3 DNA sequence: TGTGCCAGCAGCCGACAGCGGGTAAGGGACACTGAAGCTTTCTTT.

The chain employs TRBV7-2 and TRBJ2-7, with D perhaps being TRBD1 or TRBD2 (5 bases each). Trimming left V 5 bases short and J 0 bases short, with 11 bases between. This CDR3 has 14 amino acids. CDR1 and CDR2 from the germline V gene are SGHTA and FQGNSA. The CDR3 region has the DNA TGTGCCAGCAGCGTGGGGGTTTACTCCTACGAGCAGTACTTC. Translated, it gives CASSVGVYSYEQYF.